The entry below gives a single T cell receptor beta chain sequence along with its context. The antigen is unknown. The data were produced by immunoSEQ multiplex PCR, yet TCRdb's version contains in-frame clones alone and is incomplete. The sample shows 2 million to 2.5 million clones, over 85% of them seen only once. These data originate in a study of shared clonotypes between healthy human individuals. As for the study in general: In total, the donors were a couple of women and a few men aged 18 to 49. Each donor contributed plates that comprised three CD4 naive, three CD4 memory, two CD8 naive and one CD8 memory.

Trimming removed 3 bases at V and 8 bases at J, with 18 bases between. Germline CDR1 MDHEN, CDR2 SYDVKM. The CDR3 runs to 15 residues. Study-wide findings and caveats: Clonotypes that were shared across a handful of donors made up approximately 5.1% of naive CD4 clonotypes. The diversity represented, both genetic and in exposure history, was limited by few donors.

Sequences were obtained from naive CD4+ T cells from PBMCs. Described subset: CD45RA+ positively selected. The sequence came from a young man in good health. Some clones in this sample may be carry-over from other donors' samples. The rearrangement links TRBV28 to TRBJ2-3; a possible D gene is TRBD1 (6 bases). The CDR3 loop is CASSLAFQGRGTQYF. The CDR3 region has the DNA TGTGCCAGCAGTTTGGCATTCCAGGGGAGAGGTACGCAGTATTTT.